The T cell receptor beta chain under discussion was sequenced for a study of T cell repertoires in cytomegalovirus infection. Overall study results and limits: Accumulated public TCR beta family frequency recognized individuals carrying CMV together with the relevant HLA.

One entry per CDR3 protein, called by TCRdb with MiXCR from the reads. The profile shows under 800,000 distinct CDR3 sequences, around 24% of them singletons. From germline, CDR1 is LGHNA and CDR2 YNFKEQ. This CDR3 is 15 amino acids long. Deletions cut 0 bases from V and 7 bases from J, with 16 bases between. In regard to this clonotype: Its matching antigen is unknown.

The sequenced sample was CD8+ T cells from PBMCs. The gene calls are TRBV4-2 and TRBJ2-7; D may be TRBD2 (6 bases). This receptor was obtained from a human donor in good health (CMV status not recorded). Some clones in this sample may be carry-over from other donors' samples. The CDR3 spells CASSQDGGTAQEQYF. CDR3 DNA: TGTGCCAGCAGCCAAGATGGCGGGACGGCGCAAGAGCAGTACTTC.